The next 15 T cell receptor beta chains were all read from a single sample in a study of CD8+ T cells in alopecia areata. cDNA serving as the sequencing template came from extracted, reverse transcribed RNA. The assay was immunoSEQ multiplex PCR, and TCRdb's table has in-frame clones only and misses some. This sample has around 80,000 clones, with roughly half found just once. The sample taken for sequencing was NKG2D-high CD8+ T cells sorted from blood. These receptors all come from a human donor with alopecia areata.

The genes are TRBV28 and TRBJ2-2; D not resolved. Trimming took off 8 bases at V and 5 bases at J, with 6 bases between the two ends. CDR1 and CDR2 (germline): MDHEN, SYDVKM. This CDR3 is built from 11 residues. The CDR3 DNA reads TGTGCCAGCCACCGGACCGGGGAGCTGTTTTTT. It codes for CASHRTGELFF.

This clone has more than one count but fewer than ten. The chain carries TRBV2 and TRBJ2-5; TRBD1 aligns across 9 bases. Per germline, CDR1 SNHLY and CDR2 FYNNEI. The CDR3 extends over 15 amino acids. Losses at the gene ends were 6 bases for V and 1 base for J; bases not matched to a gene: 6. The CDR3 DNA sequence: TGTGCCAGCAGCCTCGGGACAGGGAGCCAAGAGACCCAGTACTTC. Translated, it gives CASSLGTGSQETQYF.

The chain has TRBV14 and TRBJ2-1; a possible D gene is TRBD2 (5 bases). The CDR3 runs 14 residues. The ends were cut back, 4 bases at V and 3 bases at J, with 10 bases in the middle. The V gene's germline CDR1 is SGHDN and CDR2 FVKESK. As DNA, the CDR3 is TGTGCCAGCAGCCCCCCCAGCGGCTACAATGAGCAGTTCTTC. This gives the protein CASSPPSGYNEQFF.

The sample holds a few counts of this clone. V usage is TRBV5-6 and J usage is TRBJ2-7; a weak D match, TRBD2 (5 bases). The CDR3 has 14 residues. Germline assignment: CDR1 SGHDT and CDR2 YYEEEE. Trimming pared 4 bases from V and 4 bases from J, leaving 15 bases between. CDR3 in DNA: TGTGCCAGCAGCAGTGGACGGGAAGTTTACGAGCAGTACTTC. It yields the protein CASSSGREVYEQYF.

This clone has only one observation. The V and J genes are TRBV30 and TRBJ2-3, with 9 bases lining up with TRBD2. This CDR3 has 17 residues. The V segment lost 5 bases and the J segment 3 bases; nucleotides outside the gene matches: 15. Per the germline V gene, CDR1 is GTSNPN and CDR2 is SVGIG (reference sequence). The CDR3 region is CAWGPIGLAGPTDTQYF. The CDR3 coding sequence is TGTGCCTGGGGTCCTATCGGCCTAGCGGGGCCTACAGATACGCAGTATTTT.

The V call is TRBV5-1, the J call TRBJ2-1; D gene ambiguous. Germline loops: CDR1 SGHRS, CDR2 YFSETQ. The CDR3 has 16 amino acids. V lost 1 base to trimming and J lost 0 bases, with 11 bases between them. This chain's CDR3 is CASSLLVASSYNEQFF. The CDR3, as DNA: TGCGCCAGCAGCTTGTTAGTCGCGAGCTCCTACAATGAGCAGTTCTTC.

The rearrangement links TRBV28 to TRBJ2-6; D is undetermined. The CDR3 contains 14 residues. Germline values: CDR1 MDHEN, CDR2 SYDVKM. Trimming removed 6 bases from V and 2 bases from J, with 8 bases in between. The CDR3 reads CASSPIAGANVLTF. The CDR3 bases are TGTGCCAGCAGCCCTATAGCTGGGGCCAACGTCCTGACTTTC.

The chain combines TRBV5-6 with TRBJ2-7; possibly TRBD1 for D (6 bases). Germline CDR1 is SGHDT and CDR2 is YYEEEE. The CDR3 totals 14 residues. V shed 0 bases and J shed 3 bases, with 10 bases lying between them. CDR3 sequence: CASSLGGLGYEQYF. Here the CDR3 DNA reads TGTGCCAGCAGCTTGGGGGGGCTCGGCTACGAGCAGTACTTC.

V is TRBV30 and J is TRBJ2-6; D not resolved. V dropped 2 bases and J dropped 0 bases, with 5 bases sitting between them. The CDR3 has 14 amino acids. Germline CDR1 and CDR2: GTSNPN and SVGIG (reference sequence). The CDR3 nucleotides are TGTGCCTGGAGTTTAAACTCTGGGGCCAACGTCCTGACTTTC. It is translated as CAWSLNSGANVLTF.

This clone was recorded only once. This chain uses TRBV6-5 with TRBJ1-1; D uncertain. Germline V CDR1 and CDR2: MNHEY, SVGAGI. V was clipped by 6 bases and J by 4 bases, with 12 bases between them. CDR3 size: 13 residues. CDR3 nucleotide sequence: TGTGCCAGCAGAGACTCAGGCGGCACTGAAGCTTTCTTT. The encoded protein is CASRDSGGTEAFF.

The rearrangement joins TRBV27 to TRBJ2-5; D might be TRBD1 or TRBD2, each matching 5 bases. The CDR3 is made up of 16 amino acids. Trimming shortened V by 6 bases and J by 5 bases, and 22 bases separated the two germline ends. The V gene's germline CDR1 is MNHEY and CDR2 SMNVEV (reference sequence). The CDR3 loop reads CASSSLPASGLETQYF. For the CDR3, the DNA is TGTGCCAGCAGCTCACTCCCCGCATCGGGGCTGGAGACCCAGTACTTC.

In this sample, this clone turned up a few times. V usage is TRBV29-1 and J usage is TRBJ1-2; no clear D gene. The CDR3 covers 14 residues. Germline V gene lookup returns CDR1 SQVTM and CDR2 ANQGSEA. Deletions cut 1 base from V and 4 bases from J, with 13 bases between. CDR3 sequence (DNA): TGCAGCGTTGAAGCCCCGGCACAACCCTATGGCTACACCTTC. Translating it yields CSVEAPAQPYGYTF.

This clone has more than one count but fewer than ten. The CDR3 spells CATFDRIGTDTQYF. The DNA for the CDR3 is TGTGCCACCTTCGACAGGATCGGCACAGATACGCAGTATTTT. The V and J genes are TRBV28 and TRBJ2-3; D possibly corresponds to TRBD1 (6 bases). Per the germline V gene, CDR1 is MDHEN and CDR2 is SYDVKM. The length of the CDR3 is 14 residues. V dropped 10 bases and J dropped 1 base, with 15 bases sitting between them. The full variable domain, its missing parts supplied by reference TRBV28 and TRBJ2-3, is DVKVTQSSRYLVKRTGEKVFLECVQDMDHENMFWYRQDPGLGLRLIYFSYDVKMKEKGDIPEGYSVSREKKERFSLILESASTNQTSMYLCATFDRIGTDTQYFGPGTRLTVL.

This sequence joins TRBV27 and TRBJ1-2; the D gene is possibly TRBD1 (5 bases). Germline CDR1 is MNHEY and CDR2 is SMNVEV (reference sequence). CDR3 length: 14 amino acids. Trimming removed 3 bases from V and 2 bases from J, with 10 bases in between. This CDR3 is CASSFAGNNYGYTF. In nucleotides, the CDR3 is TGTGCCAGCAGTTTTGCAGGGAACAACTATGGCTACACCTTC.

The chain is built from TRBV6-1 and TRBJ2-5; D gene ambiguous. Looked up from germline, CDR1 is MNHNS and CDR2 is SASEGT. V was pared by 4 bases and J by 1 base, with 7 bases between. The CDR3 covers 13 residues. Written as DNA, the CDR3 is TGTGCCAGCAGTGGCCTCATCCAAGAGACCCAGTACTTC. Its translation: CASSGLIQETQYF.